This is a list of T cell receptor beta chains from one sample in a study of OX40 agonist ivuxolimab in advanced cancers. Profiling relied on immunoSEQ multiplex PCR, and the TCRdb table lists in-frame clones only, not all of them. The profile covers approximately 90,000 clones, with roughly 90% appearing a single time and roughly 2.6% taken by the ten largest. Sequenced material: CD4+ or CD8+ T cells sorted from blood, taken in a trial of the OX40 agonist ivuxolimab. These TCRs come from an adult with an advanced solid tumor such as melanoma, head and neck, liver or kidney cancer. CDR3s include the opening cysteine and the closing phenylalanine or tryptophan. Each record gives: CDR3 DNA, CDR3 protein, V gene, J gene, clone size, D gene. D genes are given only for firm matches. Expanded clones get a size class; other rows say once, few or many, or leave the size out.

CDR3 DNA: TGCAGCGTGGGACAGGGGGGTTCTGAAAAACTGTTTTTT
CDR3 protein: CSVGQGGSEKLFF
V gene: TRBV29-1
J gene: TRBJ1-4
clone size: -
D gene: TRBD1

CDR3 DNA: TGTGCCAGCAGCTCACAGGGAAGGGAGACCCAGTACTTC
CDR3 protein: CASSSQGRETQYF
V gene: TRBV7-2
J gene: TRBJ2-5
clone size: -
D gene: -

CDR3 DNA: TGTGCCTGGAGTGTACAAAGAAATCAGCCCCAGCATTTT
CDR3 protein: CAWSVQRNQPQHF
V gene: TRBV30
J gene: TRBJ1-5
clone size: once
D gene: -

CDR3 DNA: TGTGCCAGCAGCGCCGGGACAGGCACAGATACGCAGTATTTT
CDR3 protein: CASSAGTGTDTQYF
V gene: TRBV9
J gene: TRBJ2-3
clone size: -
D gene: TRBD1

CDR3 DNA: TGTGCCAGCAGCCTCGTCCTGACTTTC
CDR3 protein: CASSLVLTF
V gene: TRBV7-3
J gene: TRBJ2-6
clone size: -
D gene: -

CDR3 DNA: TGCGCCAGCAGCCCAGAGACAGGGGCTGGCTACACCTTC
CDR3 protein: CASSPETGAGYTF
V gene: TRBV4-3
J gene: TRBJ1-2
clone size: -
D gene: TRBD1

CDR3 DNA: TGTGCCAGCAGCTTACTAGGTCGCAATGAGCAGTTCTTC
CDR3 protein: CASSLLGRNEQFF
V gene: TRBV5-5
J gene: TRBJ2-1
clone size: -
D gene: -

CDR3 DNA: TGTGCCAGCAGCTTATTACTAGCCTCAACCTACAATGAGCAGTTCTTC
CDR3 protein: CASSLLLASTYNEQFF
V gene: TRBV7-2
J gene: TRBJ2-1
clone size: -
D gene: -

CDR3 DNA: TGTGCCAGCAGCCCCCTGGGCGTAGGTGAGCAGTTCTTC
CDR3 protein: CASSPLGVGEQFF
V gene: TRBV6-6
J gene: TRBJ2-1
clone size: -
D gene: -

CDR3 DNA: TGTGCCAGCAGACGCCGGGACAGCTCCTACGAGCAGTACTTC
CDR3 protein: CASRRRDSSYEQYF
V gene: TRBV6-5
J gene: TRBJ2-7
clone size: -
D gene: TRBD1

CDR3 DNA: TGTGCCTGGAGTAGAGGGGGCGTGGGCACTGAAGCTTTCTTT
CDR3 protein: CAWSRGGVGTEAFF
V gene: TRBV30
J gene: TRBJ1-1
clone size: -
D gene: TRBD1

CDR3 DNA: TGTGCCAGTAGTATTCTGGGTGGGGCCAACGTCCTGACTTTC
CDR3 protein: CASSILGGANVLTF
V gene: TRBV19
J gene: TRBJ2-6
clone size: once
D gene: -

CDR3 DNA: TGTGCCAGCAGCTTTGAAGGGGCCAAAAACATTCAGTACTTC
CDR3 protein: CASSFEGAKNIQYF
V gene: TRBV7-9
J gene: TRBJ2-4
clone size: once
D gene: -

CDR3 DNA: TGTGCCAGCAGCTTATTGGACTATGGCTACACCTTC
CDR3 protein: CASSLLDYGYTF
V gene: TRBV11-3
J gene: TRBJ1-2
clone size: -
D gene: -

CDR3 DNA: TGCGCCAGCAGCCCAAACGCCGTGACAGGGTACAATGAGCGGTTCTTC
CDR3 protein: CASSPNAVTGYNERFF
V gene: TRBV5-1
J gene: TRBJ2-1
clone size: once
D gene: TRBD1

CDR3 DNA: TGTGCCAGTAAGGAGCAGGGGCCTATTCAGTACTTC
CDR3 protein: CASKEQGPIQYF
V gene: TRBV2
J gene: TRBJ2-4
clone size: once
D gene: -

CDR3 DNA: TGTGCCAGCAGTGAATATTCGAGGCACGAGCAGTACTTC
CDR3 protein: CASSEYSRHEQYF
V gene: TRBV25-1
J gene: TRBJ2-7
clone size: -
D gene: -

CDR3 DNA: TGTGCCAGCAGCTTGCTCCAGGGTGGGTATGGCTACACCTTC
CDR3 protein: CASSLLQGGYGYTF
V gene: TRBV5-5
J gene: TRBJ1-2
clone size: -
D gene: -

CDR3 DNA: TGCAGCCTCCTGGGTAATAGCGGGTCCGACACAGATACGCAGTATTTT
CDR3 protein: CSLLGNSGSDTDTQYF
V gene: TRBV29-1
J gene: TRBJ2-3
clone size: -
D gene: TRBD2

CDR3 DNA: TGTGCCAGCAGCCCGGGACAGGGCGGTGAAAAACTGTTTTTT
CDR3 protein: CASSPGQGGEKLFF
V gene: TRBV7-9
J gene: TRBJ1-4
clone size: -
D gene: TRBD1

CDR3 DNA: TGTGCCAGTAGAAAACAGGGGGCGCGGAATGAGCAGTTCTTC
CDR3 protein: CASRKQGARNEQFF
V gene: TRBV19
J gene: TRBJ2-1
clone size: -
D gene: TRBD1

CDR3 DNA: TGTGCCAGCAGCTTTACTAGCTCCATTTTGGAGCAGTACTTC
CDR3 protein: CASSFTSSILEQYF
V gene: TRBV11-2
J gene: TRBJ2-7
clone size: -
D gene: -

CDR3 DNA: TGTGCCAGCAGTTACCAAGCCGGGGGCGGAAACTATGGCTACACCTTC
CDR3 protein: CASSYQAGGGNYGYTF
V gene: TRBV6-6
J gene: TRBJ1-2
clone size: -
D gene: -

CDR3 DNA: TGTGCCAGCATCCCAGGGTTCGGAAACACCATATATTTT
CDR3 protein: CASIPGFGNTIYF
V gene: TRBV6-5
J gene: TRBJ1-3
clone size: -
D gene: -

CDR3 DNA: TGTGCCAGTAGCCCGGACAGCGCTTTCCGCGAAGCTTTCTTT
CDR3 protein: CASSPDSAFREAFF
V gene: TRBV19
J gene: TRBJ1-1
clone size: -
D gene: -

CDR3 DNA: TGTGCCATCCTGGGACAGGGGTTAGTTCAGCCCCAGCATTTT
CDR3 protein: CAILGQGLVQPQHF
V gene: TRBV19
J gene: TRBJ1-5
clone size: -
D gene: TRBD1

CDR3 DNA: TGTGCCTGGAGTAAGGGACTAGCGGGAGAGGGGGAGACCCAGTACTTC
CDR3 protein: CAWSKGLAGEGETQYF
V gene: TRBV30
J gene: TRBJ2-5
clone size: -
D gene: TRBD2

CDR3 DNA: TGTGCCAGCAGCTTAGCGGGCAGCACATCCAAAAGACTAAATGAAAAACTGTTTTTT
CDR3 protein: CASSLAGSTSKRLNEKLFF
V gene: TRBV11-2
J gene: TRBJ1-4
clone size: -
D gene: -

CDR3 DNA: TGTGCCAGCAGTACGGGACTAGCCTACAATGAGCAGTTCTTC
CDR3 protein: CASSTGLAYNEQFF
V gene: TRBV2
J gene: TRBJ2-1
clone size: -
D gene: TRBD2

CDR3 DNA: TGTGCCAGCAGTGAAACCGGGACAGGGGGGGTTCAGTACTTC
CDR3 protein: CASSETGTGGVQYF
V gene: TRBV6-1
J gene: TRBJ2-4
clone size: -
D gene: TRBD1

CDR3 DNA: TGTGCCAGCAGCTTAGCCGGGCAGCCGAACACTGAAGCTTTCTTT
CDR3 protein: CASSLAGQPNTEAFF
V gene: TRBV7-9
J gene: TRBJ1-1
clone size: -
D gene: -

CDR3 DNA: TGTGCCAGCAGTTTCGGGGGGTTAAGGTCCGGGGAGCTGTTTTTT
CDR3 protein: CASSFGGLRSGELFF
V gene: TRBV7-2
J gene: TRBJ2-2
clone size: -
D gene: TRBD2

CDR3 DNA: TGCGCCAGCAGGGCCATGGGCTCTAACTATGGCTACACCTTC
CDR3 protein: CASRAMGSNYGYTF
V gene: TRBV5-1
J gene: TRBJ1-2
clone size: -
D gene: -

CDR3 DNA: TGTGCCAGCAGGGGGGACTCCTACGAGCAGTACTTC
CDR3 protein: CASRGDSYEQYF
V gene: TRBV27
J gene: TRBJ2-7
clone size: -
D gene: -

CDR3 DNA: TGTGCCAGCAGCAAAGGCCGCGACAGGCAGTTCACCTTC
CDR3 protein: CASSKGRDRQFTF
V gene: TRBV21-1
J gene: TRBJ1-2
clone size: -
D gene: -

CDR3 DNA: TGCGCCAGCAGCTTTGGATACCGCCCCAATTCACAGGAGACCCAGTACTTC
CDR3 protein: CASSFGYRPNSQETQYF
V gene: TRBV5-1
J gene: TRBJ2-5
clone size: -
D gene: -

CDR3 DNA: TGCGCCAGCAGCCAATGGGGACAAGAGACCCAGTACTTC
CDR3 protein: CASSQWGQETQYF
V gene: TRBV4-1
J gene: TRBJ2-5
clone size: once
D gene: -

CDR3 DNA: TGCGCCAGCACAGACCAGGGCACAGGCACAGATACGCAGTATTTT
CDR3 protein: CASTDQGTGTDTQYF
V gene: TRBV5-1
J gene: TRBJ2-3
clone size: -
D gene: -

CDR3 DNA: TGCGCCAGCAGCCGAGGACAGCGCACAGATACGCAGTATTTT
CDR3 protein: CASSRGQRTDTQYF
V gene: TRBV5-1
J gene: TRBJ2-3
clone size: -
D gene: -

CDR3 DNA: TGTGCCACCCCGGTGGGGGTGGCAGATACGCAGTATTTT
CDR3 protein: CATPVGVADTQYF
V gene: TRBV7-9
J gene: TRBJ2-3
clone size: -
D gene: -

CDR3 DNA: TGTGCCTGGAGGGGTCGACAGGGATCCTATGGCTACACCTTC
CDR3 protein: CAWRGRQGSYGYTF
V gene: TRBV30
J gene: TRBJ1-2
clone size: -
D gene: TRBD1

CDR3 DNA: TGTGCCAGCAGCAAGGGGACAGGGCCCTACGAGCAGTACTTC
CDR3 protein: CASSKGTGPYEQYF
V gene: TRBV7-2
J gene: TRBJ2-7
clone size: -
D gene: TRBD1

CDR3 DNA: TGTGCCAGCAGCCAAGGGGCCTCCGTAGAGACCCAGTACTTC
CDR3 protein: CASSQGASVETQYF
V gene: TRBV7-2
J gene: TRBJ2-5
clone size: -
D gene: -

CDR3 DNA: TGCAGCGTTGCTGACGGACAGAACACCGGGGAGCTGTTTTTT
CDR3 protein: CSVADGQNTGELFF
V gene: TRBV29-1
J gene: TRBJ2-2
clone size: -
D gene: -

CDR3 DNA: TGTGCCAGCAGCTTACAGGGTTCCGGGGAGCTGTTTTTT
CDR3 protein: CASSLQGSGELFF
V gene: TRBV11-2
J gene: TRBJ2-2
clone size: -
D gene: -

CDR3 DNA: TGTGCCAGCAGCCCCGGATTAACAGGGGAGAGGGATGGCTACACCTTC
CDR3 protein: CASSPGLTGERDGYTF
V gene: TRBV11-2
J gene: TRBJ1-2
clone size: -
D gene: TRBD1

CDR3 DNA: TGTGCCAGCAGTTTCAGCGGGAGATATTACGAGCAGTACTTC
CDR3 protein: CASSFSGRYYEQYF
V gene: TRBV6-5
J gene: TRBJ2-7
clone size: -
D gene: TRBD2

CDR3 DNA: TGTGCCAGCAGCTTAGCGACAGGGATAACAGATACGCAGTATTTT
CDR3 protein: CASSLATGITDTQYF
V gene: TRBV7-6
J gene: TRBJ2-3
clone size: -
D gene: TRBD1

CDR3 DNA: TGTGCCAGCAGCTCCGGGGGTAGCGGTAAAAACATTCAGTACTTC
CDR3 protein: CASSSGGSGKNIQYF
V gene: TRBV28
J gene: TRBJ2-4
clone size: -
D gene: -

CDR3 DNA: TGTGCCAGCAGTTACTCGCTATTTCCGTACTTC
CDR3 protein: CASSYSLFPYF
V gene: TRBV6-6
J gene: TRBJ2-4
clone size: -
D gene: -